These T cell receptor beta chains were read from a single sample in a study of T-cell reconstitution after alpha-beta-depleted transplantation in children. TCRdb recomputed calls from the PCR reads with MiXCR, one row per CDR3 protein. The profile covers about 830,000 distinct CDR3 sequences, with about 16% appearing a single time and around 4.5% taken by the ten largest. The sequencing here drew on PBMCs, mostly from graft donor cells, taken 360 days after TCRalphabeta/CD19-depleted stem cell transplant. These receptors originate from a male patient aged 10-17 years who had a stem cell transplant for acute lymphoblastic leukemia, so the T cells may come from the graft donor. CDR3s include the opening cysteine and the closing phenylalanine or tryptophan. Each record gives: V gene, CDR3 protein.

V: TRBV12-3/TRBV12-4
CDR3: CASSLIQLASTKETQYF

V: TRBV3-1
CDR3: CASSQDLTYYGYTF

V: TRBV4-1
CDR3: CASSRAGGRSETQYF

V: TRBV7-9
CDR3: CASSLGTAGAFF

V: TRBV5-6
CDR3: CASSFLRQWDSPLHF

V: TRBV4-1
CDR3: CASSQSPRLWGANEQFF

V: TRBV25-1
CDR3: CAIGTGANVLTF

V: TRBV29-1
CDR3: CSVGWGSQETQYF

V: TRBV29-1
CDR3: CSVRGNTGELFF

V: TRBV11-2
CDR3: CASSLPGAPDTQYF

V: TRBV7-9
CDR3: CASSLERERKYEQYF

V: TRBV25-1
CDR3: CASHFPGLAGALPYNEQFF

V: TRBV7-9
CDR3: CASSTGLVGSEQIF

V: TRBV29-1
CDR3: CSVGRQGAEMDEQFF

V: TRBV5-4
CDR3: CASSLDRLAGGRENIQYF

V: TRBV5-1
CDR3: CASSDIASYEQYF

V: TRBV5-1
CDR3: CASSFRPNYGYTF

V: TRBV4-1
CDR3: CASSQDPGAAHNEQFF

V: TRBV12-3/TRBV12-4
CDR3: CATRQGSLVYGYTF

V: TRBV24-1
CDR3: CATSAGYNEQFF

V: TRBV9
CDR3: CASSVEAGGGYEQYF

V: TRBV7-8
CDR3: CASSSSGSLNNEQFF

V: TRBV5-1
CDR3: CASSLGDLGTNEKLFF

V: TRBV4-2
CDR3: CASSHSGQGYEQYF

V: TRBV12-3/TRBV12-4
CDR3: CASTSLETQYF

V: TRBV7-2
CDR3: CASSATGETGQPQHF

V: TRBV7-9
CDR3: CASSLVGTGFYEQYF